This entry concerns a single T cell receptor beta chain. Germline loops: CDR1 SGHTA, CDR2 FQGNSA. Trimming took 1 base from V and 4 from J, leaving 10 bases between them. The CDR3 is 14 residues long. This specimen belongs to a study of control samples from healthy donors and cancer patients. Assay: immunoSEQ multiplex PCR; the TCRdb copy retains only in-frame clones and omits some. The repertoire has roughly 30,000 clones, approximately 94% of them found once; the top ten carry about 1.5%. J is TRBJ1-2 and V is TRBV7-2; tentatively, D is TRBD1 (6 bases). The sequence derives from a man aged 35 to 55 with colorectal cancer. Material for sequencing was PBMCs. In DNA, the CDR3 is TGTGCCAGCAGCTTAGTTGGGACAACCTATGGCTACACCTTC. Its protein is CASSLVGTTYGYTF.